A selection of T cell receptor beta chains follows, all from one sample in a study of blood T cell repertoires in COVID-19. Assay: immunoSEQ multiplex PCR; the TCRdb copy retains only in-frame clones and omits some. The data contain hundreds of thousands of clones, 80% to 90% of them singletons. The sequenced material came from PBMCs or T cells enriched from blood (not recorded which). The receptors derive from a man younger than 45 who had recovered from COVID-19. The CDR3 runs from the conserved cysteine through the conserved F or W. Each record gives: J gene, V gene, D gene, clone size, CDR3 protein, CDR3 DNA. A D gene is named only where the DNA matches it firmly. Expanded clones get a size class; other rows say once, few or many, or leave the size out.

j_call: TRBJ2-7; v_call: TRBV5-1; d_call: NA; clone_size: NA; cdr3_aa: CASRRSDYEQYF; cdr3_nt: TGCGCCAGCAGAAGAAGCGACTACGAGCAGTACTTC
j_call: TRBJ1-2; v_call: TRBV13; d_call: TRBD1; clone_size: NA; cdr3_aa: CASSQGAGLVGYTF; cdr3_nt: TGTGCCAGCAGTCAGGGGGCGGGGTTGGTTGGCTACACCTTC
j_call: TRBJ2-7; v_call: TRBV3-1/TRBV3-2; d_call: TRBD1; clone_size: once; cdr3_aa: CASSEPGQVPYEQYF; cdr3_nt: TGTGCCAGCAGCGAACCGGGACAGGTGCCCTACGAGCAGTACTTC
j_call: TRBJ1-5; v_call: TRBV18; d_call: TRBD1; clone_size: few; cdr3_aa: CASSPGTGGNQPQHF; cdr3_nt: TGTGCCAGCTCACCAGGGACAGGGGGCAATCAGCCCCAGCATTTT
j_call: TRBJ2-7; v_call: TRBV3-1/TRBV3-2; d_call: TRBD1; clone_size: NA; cdr3_aa: CASSPGTGDSYEQYF; cdr3_nt: TGTGCCAGCAGCCCCGGGACAGGAGACTCCTACGAGCAGTACTTC
j_call: TRBJ2-3; v_call: TRBV5-6; d_call: TRBD2; clone_size: NA; cdr3_aa: CASSSPGLAGTDTQYF; cdr3_nt: TGTGCCAGCAGCTCACCGGGACTAGCGGGCACAGATACGCAGTATTTT
j_call: TRBJ2-7; v_call: TRBV28; d_call: NA; clone_size: NA; cdr3_aa: CASSLGRTYEQYF; cdr3_nt: TGTGCCAGCAGTTTGGGCAGGACCTACGAGCAGTACTTC
j_call: TRBJ2-7; v_call: TRBV12-3/TRBV12-4; d_call: NA; clone_size: NA; cdr3_aa: CASSRDYEQYF; cdr3_nt: TGTGCCAGCAGTCGGGACTACGAGCAGTACTTC
j_call: TRBJ1-6; v_call: TRBV4-1; d_call: NA; clone_size: once; cdr3_aa: CASSPRDNDNSPLHF; cdr3_nt: TGCGCCAGCAGCCCCCGGGACAACGATAATTCACCCCTCCACTTT
j_call: TRBJ2-7; v_call: TRBV4-1; d_call: TRBD1; clone_size: NA; cdr3_aa: CASSQTGSEQYF; cdr3_nt: TGCGCCAGCAGCCAGACAGGGAGCGAGCAGTACTTC
j_call: TRBJ1-3; v_call: TRBV6-1; d_call: NA; clone_size: NA; cdr3_aa: CASSEAGRIQATTIYF; cdr3_nt: TGTGCCAGCAGTGAAGCCGGGAGAATCCAGGCGACCACCATATATTTT
j_call: TRBJ2-1; v_call: TRBV4-1; d_call: NA; clone_size: NA; cdr3_aa: CASSIGSYNEQFF; cdr3_nt: TGCGCCAGCAGTATAGGGAGTTACAATGAGCAGTTCTTC
j_call: TRBJ1-5; v_call: TRBV18; d_call: TRBD1; clone_size: NA; cdr3_aa: CASSPAGGGNQPQHF; cdr3_nt: TGTGCCAGCTCACCAGCAGGGGGCGGCAATCAGCCCCAGCATTTT
j_call: TRBJ1-6; v_call: TRBV5-4; d_call: NA; clone_size: NA; cdr3_aa: CASSLSGGAGSPLHF; cdr3_nt: TGTGCCAGCAGCCTTTCTGGGGGGGCAGGATCACCCCTCCACTTT
j_call: TRBJ1-5; v_call: TRBV28; d_call: NA; clone_size: NA; cdr3_aa: CASSPPGHSRVSNQPQHF; cdr3_nt: TGTGCCAGCAGCCCCCCGGGACACTCTCGTGTGAGCAATCAGCCCCAGCATTTT
j_call: TRBJ1-2; v_call: TRBV29-1; d_call: NA; clone_size: NA; cdr3_aa: CSVELVQAPNYGYTF; cdr3_nt: TGCAGCGTTGAATTGGTTCAGGCCCCTAACTATGGCTACACCTTC
j_call: TRBJ1-5; v_call: TRBV18; d_call: TRBD1; clone_size: NA; cdr3_aa: CASSPSRDRKNQPQHF; cdr3_nt: TGTGCCAGCTCACCAAGCCGGGACAGAAAAAATCAGCCCCAGCATTTT
j_call: TRBJ2-5; v_call: TRBV12-3/TRBV12-4; d_call: NA; clone_size: NA; cdr3_aa: CASALARETQYF; cdr3_nt: TGTGCCAGCGCTCTAGCCAGGGAGACCCAGTACTTC
j_call: TRBJ2-3; v_call: TRBV28; d_call: NA; clone_size: NA; cdr3_aa: CASSPAGDTQYF; cdr3_nt: TGTGCCAGCAGTCCGGCCGGGGATACGCAGTATTTT
j_call: TRBJ1-5; v_call: TRBV19; d_call: TRBD1; clone_size: NA; cdr3_aa: CASSADRGNQPQHF; cdr3_nt: TGTGCCAGTAGTGCCGACAGGGGCAATCAGCCCCAGCATTTT
j_call: TRBJ2-3; v_call: TRBV2; d_call: TRBD2; clone_size: NA; cdr3_aa: CASSEELGTSGRSAVIDTQYF; cdr3_nt: TGTGCCAGCAGTGAAGAGTTGGGGACTAGCGGGAGATCGGCCGTGATAGATACGCAGTATTTT
j_call: TRBJ2-5; v_call: TRBV28; d_call: NA; clone_size: NA; cdr3_aa: CASSSFRETQYF; cdr3_nt: TGTGCCAGCAGTTCTTTCCGAGAGACCCAGTACTTC
j_call: TRBJ2-7; v_call: TRBV21-1; d_call: NA; clone_size: NA; cdr3_aa: CASSSRTRGVYEQYF; cdr3_nt: TGTGCCAGCAGCAGTCGGACTAGAGGGGTCTACGAGCAGTACTTC
j_call: TRBJ1-2; v_call: TRBV5-1; d_call: NA; clone_size: NA; cdr3_aa: CASAREANVAYGYTF; cdr3_nt: TGCGCCAGCGCCCGGGAGGCTAATGTGGCCTATGGCTACACCTTC
j_call: TRBJ2-7; v_call: TRBV2; d_call: TRBD1; clone_size: NA; cdr3_aa: CATTGQSYYEQYF; cdr3_nt: TGTGCCACCACGGGACAGAGTTACTACGAGCAGTACTTC
j_call: TRBJ2-2; v_call: TRBV27; d_call: NA; clone_size: NA; cdr3_aa: CASSLSSGSYTGELFF; cdr3_nt: TGTGCCAGCAGTTTATCTTCCGGGAGTTACACCGGGGAGCTGTTTTTT
j_call: TRBJ1-6; v_call: TRBV4-1; d_call: NA; clone_size: few; cdr3_aa: CASSQDRSGSFYNSPLHF; cdr3_nt: TGCGCCAGCAGCCAAGATCGCTCGGGGTCCTTTTATAATTCACCCCTCCACTTT
j_call: TRBJ2-4; v_call: TRBV11-2; d_call: NA; clone_size: NA; cdr3_aa: CASSFRPQSDVAKNIQYF; cdr3_nt: TGTGCCAGCAGCTTTCGCCCCCAAAGCGACGTAGCCAAAAACATTCAGTACTTC
j_call: TRBJ1-1; v_call: TRBV15; d_call: NA; clone_size: once; cdr3_aa: CATSPRGGAQDTEAFF; cdr3_nt: TGTGCCACCAGCCCCCGTGGAGGGGCCCAGGACACTGAAGCTTTCTTT
j_call: TRBJ2-7; v_call: TRBV3-1/TRBV3-2; d_call: NA; clone_size: NA; cdr3_aa: CASSQDFRQLSYEQYF; cdr3_nt: TGTGCCAGCAGCCAAGATTTCCGACAACTCTCCTACGAGCAGTACTTC